The 23 T cell receptor beta chains listed next were all sequenced from one sample in a study of blood T cell dynamics during melanoma immunotherapy. Stated time point: pre-treatment baseline. Generated by immunoSEQ multiplex PCR, the TCRdb table keeps only in-frame clones and is missing some. The sample lists tens of thousands of clones, 87% occurring once. The input for sequencing was blood, taken from a patient treated with checkpoint blockade. The receptors were sampled from a human donor with melanoma.

The chain links TRBV6-1 to TRBJ2-2, with D perhaps TRBD2 (5 bases). Trimming shortened V by 7 bases and J by 9 bases, and 18 bases separated the two germline ends. CDR3 length: 14 amino acids. The germline V gene encodes CDR1 MNHNS and CDR2 SASEGT. The DNA of the CDR3 is TGTGCCAGCACCAGCTTCGTCGGGAACCGGGAGCTGTTTTTT. Translation gives CASTSFVGNRELFF.

The chain links TRBV7-3 to TRBJ1-4; 7 bases are shared with TRBD1. CDR1 SGHTA and CDR2 FQGTGA come from the germline V gene. With V trimmed by 0 bases and J by 7 bases, 5 bases remained unmatched. CDR3 length equals 15 residues. This CDR3 is CASSLTGQQSEKLFF. The DNA for the CDR3 is TGTGCCAGCAGCTTAACGGGACAGCAGTCTGAAAAACTGTTTTTT.

V and J are TRBV28 and TRBJ2-7; D is unclear. V lost 6 bases to trimming and J lost 4 bases, with 4 bases between them. The CDR3 contains 10 residues. Germline CDR1 MDHEN, CDR2 SYDVKM. This CDR3 is CASRFYEQYF. CDR3 coding DNA: TGTGCCAGCAGATTTTACGAGCAGTACTTC. Full variable domain (rest looked up from reference TRBV28 and TRBJ2-7): DVKVTQSSRYLVKRTGEKVFLECVQDMDHENMFWYRQDPGLGLRLIYFSYDVKMKEKGDIPEGYSVSREKKERFSLILESASTNQTSMYLCASRFYEQYFGPGTRLTVT.

V usage is TRBV19 and J usage is TRBJ2-7, with 11 bases lining up with TRBD1. Germline V gene data show CDR1 as LNHDA and CDR2 as SQIVND (reference sequence). There are 15 residues in the CDR3. V gave up 7 bases and J gave up 0 bases; unmatched junction bases: 5. CDR3 DNA: TGTGCCAGTACCTCCGGGACAGGGGGCTCCTACGAGCAGTACTTC. This codes for CASTSGTGGSYEQYF.

This rearrangement joins TRBV2 to TRBJ1-1, with TRBD1 identical over 8 bases. The V segment lost 8 bases and the J segment 4 bases; nucleotides outside the gene matches: 6. CDR3 length: 13 residues. Germline V gene data show CDR1 as SNHLY and CDR2 as FYNNEI. CDR3 in DNA: TGTGCCAGCGCTGGACAGGGAAGCACTGAAGCTTTCTTT. This codes for CASAGQGSTEAFF.

The J gene is TRBJ2-3, the V gene TRBV4-1; 8 nucleotides line up with TRBD2. V trimming: 2 bases; J trimming: 0 bases; junction bases outside the gene matches: 7. The CDR3 is made up of 17 amino acids. Per germline, CDR1 MGHRA and CDR2 YSYEKL. The CDR3 nucleotides read TGCGCCAGCAGCCAATCTGGGCTAGCGGGTAGCACAGATACGCAGTATTTT. This encodes CASSQSGLAGSTDTQYF.

The chain carries TRBV5-4 and TRBJ2-4; tentatively, D is TRBD1 or TRBD2 (6 bases each). Trimming removed 4 bases at V and 1 base at J, with 12 bases between. CDR1 is SGHNT, CDR2 YYREEE, per germline (reference sequence). The CDR3 extends over 15 amino acids. CDR3 DNA: TGTGCCAGCAGCGCAGGGGAGGTGGCCAAAAACATTCAGTACTTC. This sequence encodes CASSAGEVAKNIQYF.

The chain employs TRBV5-6 and TRBJ1-5, with 10 bases fitting TRBD1. The CDR3 consists of 16 residues. Germline CDR1 is SGHDT and CDR2 is YYEEEE. V lost 0 bases, J lost 6 bases, and 6 bases stayed unmatched. The CDR3 loop reads CASSLGQGAKGQPQHF. The CDR3 bases are TGTGCCAGCAGCTTGGGACAGGGGGCTAAGGGTCAGCCCCAGCATTTT. Based on the CDR3 plus reference TRBV5-6 and TRBJ1-5, the full variable domain is DAGVTQSPTHLIKTRGQQVTLRCSPKSGHDTVSWYQQALGQGPQFIFQYYEEEERQRGNFPDRFSGHQFPNYSSELNVNALLLGDSALYLCASSLGQGAKGQPQHFGDGTRLSIL.

The rearrangement links TRBV1 to TRBJ1-5; the table's D call TRBD1 went unverified against the DNA. TRBV1 is termed a pseudogene. The CDR3 sequence is 17 residues long. CDR3 protein: CTSSQEGATGSNQPQHF. CDR3 nucleotide sequence: TGCACCAGCAGCCAAGAGGGGGCGACAGGGAGCAATCAGCCCCAGCATTTT.

The table lists this clone with a few counts. The CDR3 spells CSGTGGAGYTF. The CDR3 DNA reads TGCAGCGGGACAGGGGGGGCTGGCTACACCTTC. The V call is TRBV29-1, the J call TRBJ1-2, with 10 bases aligning to TRBD1. This CDR3 spans 11 amino acids. Unmatched junction bases numbered 3, after V lost 7 bases and J lost 7 bases. The germline gives CDR1 SQVTM, CDR2 ANQGSEA.

The rearrangement links TRBV5-1 to TRBJ2-7, with 8 bases aligning to TRBD2. The CDR3 covers 16 residues. Germline values: CDR1 SGHRS, CDR2 YFSETQ. J gave up 2 bases and V 4 bases, and 11 bases lay outside the gene matches. DNA for the CDR3: TGCGCCAGCAGCAGGGCCGGTAGCGGGACCGCCTACGAGCAGTACTTC. Translating it yields CASSRAGSGTAYEQYF.

The CDR3 region is CASSIDRGSGGPGELFF. In DNA, the CDR3 is TGTGCCAGTAGTATAGATCGGGGTAGCGGGGGGCCCGGGGAGCTGTTTTTT. This rearrangement joins TRBV19 to TRBJ2-2; 10 bases are a match to TRBD2. Losses at the gene ends were 0 bases for V and 6 bases for J; bases not matched to a gene: 7. The germline CDR1 and CDR2 sequences are LNHDA and SQIVND (reference sequence). This CDR3 spans 17 amino acids.

V gene TRBV7-9 combines with J gene TRBJ2-1; D gene uncertain. The CDR3 runs 11 residues. Germline V CDR1 and CDR2: SEHNR, FQNEAQ (reference sequence). The germline V and J ends were trimmed by 5 bases and 8 bases, with 7 bases remaining between them. The CDR3 reads CASSQLHEQFF. CDR3 sequence (DNA): TGTGCCAGCAGCCAGCTGCATGAGCAGTTCTTC.

The V gene is TRBV9, the J gene TRBJ1-2; D unclear. Germline CDR1 and CDR2: SGDLS and YYNGEE. The CDR3 totals 13 residues. V dropped 3 bases and J dropped 5 bases, with 11 bases sitting between them. CDR3 region: CASSDPGPYGYTF. DNA of the CDR3: TGTGCCAGCAGCGATCCCGGGCCTTATGGCTACACCTTC.

In its sample, this clone was seen a few times. V usage is TRBV11-2 and J usage is TRBJ2-7, with D possibly being TRBD1 (6 bases). Germline V gene sequence: CDR1 SGHAT, CDR2 FQNNGV. The V and J ends lost 6 bases and 5 bases respectively, with 14 bases between them. The CDR3 sequence is 13 residues long. In DNA form, the CDR3 reads TGTGCCAGCAGTTTCCGCTCAGGGGACGAGCAGTACTTC. The encoded protein is CASSFRSGDEQYF.

This chain uses TRBV5-1 with TRBJ2-2; the D call may be TRBD1 or TRBD2 (6 bases each). The V and J ends lost 4 bases and 6 bases respectively, with 19 bases between them. The CDR3 length is 16 residues. Looked up from germline, CDR1 is SGHRS and CDR2 is YFSETQ. The CDR3 reads CASSPGAQGFAGELFF. The CDR3 DNA reads as TGCGCCAGCAGCCCGGGGGCTCAGGGATTTGCCGGGGAGCTGTTTTTT.

The rearrangement joins TRBV4-1 to TRBJ2-5; D gene uncertain. CDR1 is MGHRA, CDR2 YSYEKL, per germline. V lost 2 bases, J lost 10 bases, and 14 bases lay in between. This CDR3 region has 13 residues. The chain's CDR3 is CASSQSPTSSQYF. The CDR3 region has the DNA TGCGCCAGCAGCCAAAGCCCGACCTCGAGCCAGTACTTC.

J is TRBJ1-1 and V is TRBV7-9; no clear D. The V end was cut by 5 bases, the J end by 4 bases, with 14 bases between. Germline-derived CDR1 and CDR2 are SEHNR and FQNEAQ (reference sequence). The CDR3 is 14 amino acids. The CDR3 coding sequence is TGTGCCAGCAGCCCCGTGGGCAGTGGCACTGAAGCTTTCTTT. It encodes CASSPVGSGTEAFF.

V usage is TRBV7-9 and J usage is TRBJ2-7, with D possibly TRBD1 on 5 matching bases. Trimming left V 5 bases short and J 3 bases short, with 11 bases between. The CDR3 extends over 13 amino acids. Per germline, CDR1 SEHNR and CDR2 FQNEAQ (reference sequence). This CDR3 is CASSLVGHYEQYF. The CDR3, as DNA: TGTGCCAGCAGCCTTGTTGGACACTACGAGCAGTACTTC.

In its sample, this clone was seen a few times. The V gene is TRBV28, the J gene TRBJ1-5, with TRBD1 as a possible D gene (6 bases). This CDR3 spans 15 amino acids. Per the germline V gene, CDR1 is MDHEN and CDR2 is SYDVKM. Trimming shortened V by 2 bases and J by 9 bases, and 17 bases separated the two germline ends. CDR3 loop: CASSLPGQPQLPQHF. The CDR3 DNA sequence: TGTGCCAGCAGTTTACCCGGACAGCCCCAATTGCCCCAGCATTTT. The variable domain in full, with the rest retrieved from reference TRBV28 and TRBJ1-5, is DVKVTQSSRYLVKRTGEKVFLECVQDMDHENMFWYRQDPGLGLRLIYFSYDVKMKEKGDIPEGYSVSREKKERFSLILESASTNQTSMYLCASSLPGQPQLPQHFGDGTRLSIL.

The V gene is TRBV28, the J gene TRBJ2-1; the match to TRBD1 covers 7 bases. The CDR3 runs 13 residues. V gave up 6 bases and J gave up 5 bases; unmatched junction bases: 4. Per germline, CDR1 MDHEN and CDR2 SYDVKM. The CDR3 DNA reads TGTGCCAGCAGGTCGCAGGGGGACAATGAGCAGTTCTTC. This gives the protein CASRSQGDNEQFF.

This clone was seen just once. V usage is TRBV7-9 and J usage is TRBJ2-7; the D is unclear. V lost 5 bases, J lost 2 bases, and 7 bases lay in between. The CDR3 totals 12 residues. The germline gives CDR1 SEHNR, CDR2 FQNEAQ (reference sequence). This chain's CDR3 is CASSPNTYEQYF. DNA of the CDR3: TGTGCCAGCAGCCCGAATACCTACGAGCAGTACTTC. Variable domain in full (rest from reference TRBV7-9 and TRBJ2-7): DTGVSQNPRHKITKRGQNVTFRCDPISEHNRLYWYRQTLGQGPEFLTYFQNEAQLEKSRLLSDRFSAERPKGSFSTLEIQRTEQGDSAMYLCASSPNTYEQYFGPGTRLTVT.

The rearrangement uses TRBV27 and TRBJ2-7, with D perhaps TRBD2 (6 bases). Germline V gives CDR1 MNHEY, CDR2 SMNVEV (reference sequence). The CDR3 contains 16 residues. Trimming pared 3 bases from V and 5 bases from J, leaving 20 bases between. CDR3 region: CASSFTVGAGLDEQYF. Written as DNA, the CDR3 is TGTGCCAGCAGTTTCACCGTAGGGGCGGGGCTGGACGAGCAGTACTTC.